The 18 T cell receptor beta chains below come from one sample, sequenced in a study of CD8 T cells in ankylosing spondylitis. TCRdb recomputed calls from the 5' RACE reads with MiXCR, one row per CDR3 protein. There are about 340,000 distinct CDR3 sequences in the sample; approximately 22% occur only once, and 10% to 15% lies in the top ten. Sequencing was done on a sample of blood, either unsorted or a sorted T cell fraction (not recorded which). These receptors all come from a male donor with ankylosing spondylitis or in good health (not recorded which).

This clonotype has more than one count but fewer than ten. The chain combines TRBV4-1 with TRBJ1-5; TRBD1 is a possible D gene (5 bases). Germline CDR1 and CDR2: MGHRA and YSYEKL. Trimming stripped 0 bases from V and 5 bases from J, with 11 bases between. This CDR3 has 15 amino acids. DNA of the CDR3: TGCGCCAGCAGCCAAGAGTGGGGCGGCGATCAGCCCCAGCATTTT. Protein sequence: CASSQEWGGDQPQHF.

The sample holds a few counts of this clonotype. This sequence joins TRBV3-1 and TRBJ2-7, with D possibly matching TRBD1 (6 bases). This CDR3 is built from 13 residues. Looked up from germline, CDR1 is LGHDT and CDR2 is YNNKEL (reference sequence). The V end lost 0 bases, the J end lost 6 bases, and 9 bases lay between the germline ends. DNA for the CDR3: TGTGCCAGCAGCCAAGATACAGGGACCGAGCAGTACTTC. The encoded protein is CASSQDTGTEQYF.

J is TRBJ1-1 and V is TRBV2; 7 bases agree with TRBD1. The CDR3 has 15 amino acids. Germline V lookup: CDR1 SNHLY, CDR2 FYNNEI. Trimming removed 4 bases from V and 0 bases from J; junction bases left unmatched: 5. In nucleotides, the CDR3 is TGTGCCAGCAGTGTTAAAGGACAGGTGAACACTGAAGCTTTCTTT. It codes for CASSVKGQVNTEAFF.

The chain combines TRBV12-3 or TRBV12-4 with TRBJ2-1; 14 nucleotides line up with TRBD2. V trimming: 5 bases; J trimming: 3 bases; junction bases outside the gene matches: 3. CDR3 length: 16 amino acids. CDR3 amino acids: CASSPGLAGDYNEQFF. CDR3 bases: TGTGCCAGCAGTCCGGGACTAGCGGGGGACTACAATGAGCAGTTCTTC.

The table lists this clonotype with many counts. The chain employs TRBV5-1 and TRBJ2-7; maybe TRBD1 (6 bases). With 4 bases removed from V and 0 bases from J, the gap between germline ends came to 14 bases. Germline loops: CDR1 SGHRS, CDR2 YFSETQ. CDR3 length: 15 amino acids. The CDR3 nucleotides read TGCGCCAGCAGCCAGAAACAGGGCAGCTCCTACGAGCAGTACTTC. This codes for CASSQKQGSSYEQYF.

The genes are TRBV27 and TRBJ2-7; 8 bases are shared with TRBD1. This CDR3 spans 15 amino acids. Germline V CDR1 and CDR2: MNHEY, SMNVEV (reference sequence). The V and J ends lost 5 bases and 7 bases, in that order; junction bases with no gene match: 13. The CDR3: CASSPTGQGAGEQYF. CDR3 sequence (DNA): TGTGCCAGCAGTCCCACAGGGCAGGGGGCGGGTGAGCAGTACTTC.

This clonotype was detected only a few times. V usage is TRBV9 and J usage is TRBJ2-5; no firm D call. V gave up 4 bases and J gave up 0 bases, with 10 bases separating them. CDR1 and CDR2 from the germline V gene are SGDLS and YYNGEE. CDR3 length: 14 amino acids. In DNA, the CDR3 is TGTGCCAGCAGCACCCGGTGGGACCAAGAGACCCAGTACTTC. This translates into CASSTRWDQETQYF. The whole variable domain, filled in from reference TRBV9 and TRBJ2-5, reads DSGVTQTPKHLITATGQRVTLRCSPRSGDLSVYWYQQSLDQGLQFLIQYYNGEERAKGNILERFSAQQFPDLHSELNLSSLELGDSALYFCASSTRWDQETQYFGPGTRLLVL.

The chain uses TRBV2 and TRBJ2-7; 7 bases fit TRBD1. The CDR3 extends over 16 amino acids. The trim removed 6 bases at V and 0 bases at J, leaving 11 bases unmatched. Germline V lookup: CDR1 SNHLY, CDR2 FYNNEI. This CDR3 is CASSDAGTASSYEQYF. CDR3 in DNA: TGTGCCAGCAGCGATGCCGGGACAGCTAGCTCCTACGAGCAGTACTTC.

The CDR3 nucleotides read TGTGCCAGCAGCTTAGGGGACATTGAAGATACGCAGTATTTT. Amino acids: CASSLGDIEDTQYF. The rearrangement joins TRBV13 to TRBJ2-3; perhaps TRBD1 as D (5 bases). The CDR3 sequence is 14 residues long. The germline CDR1 and CDR2 sequences are PRHDT and FYEKMQ (reference sequence). With 0 bases removed from V and 5 bases from J, the gap between germline ends came to 9 bases.

The chain combines TRBV30 with TRBJ2-1; a weak D match, TRBD1 (5 bases). Germline V gives CDR1 GTSNPN, CDR2 SVGIG (reference sequence). CDR3 length: 13 residues. V was cut by 0 bases and J by 6 bases, with 9 bases left in between. In DNA, the CDR3 is TGTGCCTGGAGTGTACAGGTCGGCAATGAGCAGTTCTTC. It encodes CAWSVQVGNEQFF.

This clonotype occurred a few times. This rearrangement joins TRBV12-3 or TRBV12-4 to TRBJ2-5; 7 bases line up with TRBD2. CDR3 length: 15 residues. V lost 1 base, J lost 4 bases, and 6 bases stayed unmatched. The CDR3 nucleotides read TGTGCCAGCAGTTTAGGCGGGGGTCCCGGAGAGACCCAGTACTTC. Its translation is CASSLGGGPGETQYF.

This clonotype occurred a few times. This chain uses TRBV2 with TRBJ2-2; D might be TRBD1 (5 bases). V gave up 2 bases and J gave up 5 bases, with 15 bases separating them. This CDR3 has 16 residues. CDR1 is SNHLY and CDR2 is FYNNEI in the germline V gene. In nucleotides, the CDR3 is TGTGCCAGCAGTGAAACGGAAGGGGCCAGGACCGGGGAGCTGTTTTTT. Translating it yields CASSETEGARTGELFF.

This clonotype was picked up a small number of times. CDR3 sequence (DNA): TGTGCCAGCAGCGACGGACAGACTCTATACAATGAGCAGTTCTTC. Translating gives CASSDGQTLYNEQFF. The chain is built from TRBV6-4 and TRBJ2-1; maybe TRBD1 (6 bases). The CDR3 is made up of 15 amino acids. V lost 6 bases and J lost 4, with 16 bases in between. Germline V gene sequence: CDR1 MRHNA, CDR2 SNTAGT.

This clonotype was counted a few times. The chain employs TRBV10-3 and TRBJ2-5; 13 bases fit TRBD2. The CDR3 has 18 amino acids. The V segment lost 0 bases and the J segment 2 bases; nucleotides outside the gene matches: 6. From germline, CDR1 is ENHRY and CDR2 SYGVKD. The CDR3 region is CAISESKGLAGAQETQYF. CDR3 DNA sequence: TGTGCCATCAGTGAGTCGAAAGGACTAGCGGGGGCTCAAGAGACCCAGTACTTC.

This clonotype has only a few counts. The chain carries TRBV4-1 and TRBJ2-5; 13 nucleotides align to TRBD2. CDR3 length equals 16 residues. Trimming removed 4 bases from V and 5 bases from J; junction bases left unmatched: 7. Germline V lookup: CDR1 MGHRA, CDR2 YSYEKL. CDR3 DNA sequence: TGCGCCAGCAGCCCCACTAGCGGGGGGGCTATGGAGACCCAGTACTTC. It specifies CASSPTSGGAMETQYF.

In its sample, this clonotype was seen many times. In nucleotides, the CDR3 is TGTGCCAGCAGTTTACAGGGATCCGGGGAGCTGTTTTTT. Encoded protein: CASSLQGSGELFF. The chain links TRBV12-3 or TRBV12-4 to TRBJ2-2; D is perhaps TRBD1 (5 bases). Between the trimmed V and J ends, which lost 2 bases and 6 bases, there was a span of 7 bases. The CDR3 contains 13 residues.

This clonotype was detected a few times. The chain combines TRBV2 with TRBJ1-2; the match to TRBD1 covers 7 bases. The germline CDR1 and CDR2 sequences are SNHLY and FYNNEI. The CDR3 sequence is 14 residues long. V dropped 5 bases and J dropped 2; count of bases not matched to a gene: 5. The CDR3 DNA reads as TGTGCCAGCAGTCCTAAGACAGGGAACTATGGCTACACCTTC. Protein product: CASSPKTGNYGYTF.

This clonotype has more than one count but fewer than ten. This chain uses TRBV7-2 with TRBJ2-7; D not resolved. Trimming pared 1 base from V and 3 bases from J, leaving 7 bases between. Germline assignment: CDR1 SGHTA and CDR2 FQGNSA. The CDR3 covers 13 residues. CDR3 sequence reads: CASSLEEGYEQYF. CDR3 nucleotide sequence: TGTGCCAGCAGCTTAGAGGAAGGCTACGAGCAGTACTTC.